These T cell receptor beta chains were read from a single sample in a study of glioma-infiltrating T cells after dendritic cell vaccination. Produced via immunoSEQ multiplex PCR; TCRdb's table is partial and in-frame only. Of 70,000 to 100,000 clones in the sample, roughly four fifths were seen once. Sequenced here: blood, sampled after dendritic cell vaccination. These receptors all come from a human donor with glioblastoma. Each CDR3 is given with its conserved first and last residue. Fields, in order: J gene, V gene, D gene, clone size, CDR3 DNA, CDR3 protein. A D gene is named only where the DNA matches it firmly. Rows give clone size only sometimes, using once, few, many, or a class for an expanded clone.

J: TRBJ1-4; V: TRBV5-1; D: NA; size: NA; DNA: TGCGCCAGCAGCCTGACAGGTTATCCTAATGAAAAACTGTTTTTT; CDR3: CASSLTGYPNEKLFF
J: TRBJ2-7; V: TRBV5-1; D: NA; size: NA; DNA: TGCGCCAGCAGCGGCGGAGGTATCTCCTACGAGCAGTACTTC; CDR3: CASSGGGISYEQYF
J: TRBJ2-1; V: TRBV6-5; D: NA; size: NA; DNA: TGTGCCAGCAGTTACGCCGGGGTGGAGCAGTTCTTC; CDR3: CASSYAGVEQFF
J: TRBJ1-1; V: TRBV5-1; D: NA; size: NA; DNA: TGCGCCAGCACCGGTGGAGGGACCAACATGAACACTGAAGCTTTCTTT; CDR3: CASTGGGTNMNTEAFF
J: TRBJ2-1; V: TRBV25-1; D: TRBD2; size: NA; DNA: TGTGCCAGCAGTGGGTTGACTAGCGGGGTAGGAGGTGAGCAGTTCTTC; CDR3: CASSGLTSGVGGEQFF
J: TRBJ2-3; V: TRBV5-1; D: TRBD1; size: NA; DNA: TGCGCCAGCAGCGGGGACAGGGGTATCACAGATACGCAGTATTTT; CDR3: CASSGDRGITDTQYF
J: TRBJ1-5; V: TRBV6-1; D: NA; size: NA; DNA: TGTGCCAGCAGTGAGGGCCAGCCCCAGCATTTT; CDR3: CASSEGQPQHF
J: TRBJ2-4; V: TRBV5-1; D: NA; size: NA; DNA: TGCGCCAGCAGCCCCAGACAGAATCTAGCCAAAAACATTCAGTACTTC; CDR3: CASSPRQNLAKNIQYF
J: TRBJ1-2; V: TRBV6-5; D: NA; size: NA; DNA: TGTGCCAGCAGTATAGCACACGGCTATGGCTACACCTTC; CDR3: CASSIAHGYGYTF
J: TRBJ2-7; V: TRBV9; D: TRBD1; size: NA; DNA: TGTGCCAGCAGCGAGGGACAGGGCGAATTCGAGCAGTACTTC; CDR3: CASSEGQGEFEQYF
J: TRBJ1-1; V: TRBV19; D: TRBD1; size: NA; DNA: TGTGCCAGTAAACGGGACAGTGAAGCTTTCTTT; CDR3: CASKRDSEAFF
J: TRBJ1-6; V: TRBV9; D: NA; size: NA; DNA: TGTGCCAGCAGTGAGTATAATTCACCCCTCCACTTT; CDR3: CASSEYNSPLHF
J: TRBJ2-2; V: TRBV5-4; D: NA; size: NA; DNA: TGTGCCAGCAGTCGACGGGGGGCCACCGGGGAGCTGTTTTTT; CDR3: CASSRRGATGELFF
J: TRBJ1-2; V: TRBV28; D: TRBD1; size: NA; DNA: TGTGCCAGCCAAGGGGCAGGGGGCTTTGTAGATGGCTACACCTTC; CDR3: CASQGAGGFVDGYTF
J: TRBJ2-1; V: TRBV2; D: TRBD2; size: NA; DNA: TGTGCCAGCAGCTGGGGGGGGGTGAATGAGCAGTTCTTC; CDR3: CASSWGGVNEQFF
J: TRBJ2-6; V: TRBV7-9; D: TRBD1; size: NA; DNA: TGTGCCAGCAGCTTGTTCCCGGGGACAGGATCCTCTGGGGCCAACGTCCTGACTTTC; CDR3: CASSLFPGTGSSGANVLTF
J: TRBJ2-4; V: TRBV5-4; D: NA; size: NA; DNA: TGTGCCAGCAGCGTGACTCAAGGAAACATTCAGTACTTC; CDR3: CASSVTQGNIQYF
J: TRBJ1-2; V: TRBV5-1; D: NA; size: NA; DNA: TGCGCCAGCAAGGGAGGAGTCGACTATGGCTACACCTTC; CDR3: CASKGGVDYGYTF
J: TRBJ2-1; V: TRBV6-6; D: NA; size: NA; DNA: TGTGCCAGCAAAGAGGGGGGGAATGAGCAGTTCTTC; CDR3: CASKEGGNEQFF
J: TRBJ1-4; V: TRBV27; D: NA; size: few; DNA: TGTGCCAGCAGTCCATCGAGGGTGGAGGCTAATGAAAAACTGTTTTTT; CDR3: CASSPSRVEANEKLFF
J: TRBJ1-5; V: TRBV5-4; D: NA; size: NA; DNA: TGTGCCAGCAGCCCGGACCCCGGGGTTGGTGGCAATCAGCCCCAGCATTTT; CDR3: CASSPDPGVGGNQPQHF
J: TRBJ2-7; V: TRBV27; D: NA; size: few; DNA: TGTGCCAGCAGAAAAAAATCGAGGGTGGAGTACTTC; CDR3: CASRKKSRVEYF
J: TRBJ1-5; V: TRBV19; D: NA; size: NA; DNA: TGTGCCAGTAGTATTCCTTTCGACAATAGCAATCAGCCCCAGCATTTT; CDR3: CASSIPFDNSNQPQHF
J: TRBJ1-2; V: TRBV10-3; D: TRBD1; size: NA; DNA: TGTGCCATCAGTGCCGGACAGGGCGTGGGTGACTATGGCTACACCTTC; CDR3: CAISAGQGVGDYGYTF
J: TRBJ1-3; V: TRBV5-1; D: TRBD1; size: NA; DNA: TGCGCCAGCAGCGCAGGGACAGGGTCGGGAAACACCATATATTTT; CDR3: CASSAGTGSGNTIYF
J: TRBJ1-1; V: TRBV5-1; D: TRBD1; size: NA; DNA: TGCGCCAGCAGCTTGATGGACAGGGGAAACACTGAAGCTTTCTTT; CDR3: CASSLMDRGNTEAFF
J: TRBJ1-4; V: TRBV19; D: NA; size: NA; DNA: TGTGCCAGTAGCATCAGAGGTGGAGAGTTGTTTTTT; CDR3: CASSIRGGELFF
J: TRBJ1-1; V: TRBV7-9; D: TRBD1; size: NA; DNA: TGTGCCAGCAGCGCGGGACAGGGTTACACTGAAGCTTTCTTT; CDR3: CASSAGQGYTEAFF
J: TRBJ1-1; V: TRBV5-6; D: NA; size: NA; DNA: TGTGCCAGCAGCCCGGGAGGAGATGGCACTGAAGCTTTCTTT; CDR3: CASSPGGDGTEAFF
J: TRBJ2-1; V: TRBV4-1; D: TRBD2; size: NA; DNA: TGCGCCAGCAGCCAAGATCAGGGACTAGATTACAATGAGCAGTTCTTC; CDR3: CASSQDQGLDYNEQFF
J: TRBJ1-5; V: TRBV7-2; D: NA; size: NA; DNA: TGTGCCAGCAGCTTAGATGACAGGCAAAATCAGCCCCAGCATTTT; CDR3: CASSLDDRQNQPQHF
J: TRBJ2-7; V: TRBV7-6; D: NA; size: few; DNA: TGTGCCAGCAGCTACGGTGTTGGGTTGGGGGGTCGCGAGCAGTACTTC; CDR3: CASSYGVGLGGREQYF
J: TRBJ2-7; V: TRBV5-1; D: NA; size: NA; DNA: TGCGCCAGCAGCTCCACCTACGAGCAGTACTTC; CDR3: CASSSTYEQYF
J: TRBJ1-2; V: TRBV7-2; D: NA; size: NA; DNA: TGTGCCAGCAGCTTAGGACTTGAATGGGGCTACACCTTC; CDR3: CASSLGLEWGYTF
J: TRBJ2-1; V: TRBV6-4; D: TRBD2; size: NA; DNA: TGTGCCCCCTTCTACCCTGCGGGGGGGCCGAATGAGCAGTTCTTC; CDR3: CAPFYPAGGPNEQFF
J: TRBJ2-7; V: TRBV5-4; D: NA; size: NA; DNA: TGTGCCAGCAGCTTGGCCCGGGCAGGGCAATCCTACGAGCAGTACTTC; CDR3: CASSLARAGQSYEQYF
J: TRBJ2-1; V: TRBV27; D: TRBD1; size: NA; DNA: TGTGCCAGCAGTTCCGGACAGGGCGAGCAGTTCTTC; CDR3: CASSSGQGEQFF
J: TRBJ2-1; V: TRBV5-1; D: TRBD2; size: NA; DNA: TGCGCCAGCAGCCCCGGACTAGCGGGATACAATGAGCAGTTCTTC; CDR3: CASSPGLAGYNEQFF
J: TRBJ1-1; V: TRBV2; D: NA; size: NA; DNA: TGTGCCAGCAGTGAGGTTGGCGGCGACACTGAAGCTTTCTTT; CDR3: CASSEVGGDTEAFF
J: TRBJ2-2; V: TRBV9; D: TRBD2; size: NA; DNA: TGTGCCAGCAGCTCAAGCGGGGGAAACACCGGGGAGCTGTTTTTT; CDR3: CASSSSGGNTGELFF
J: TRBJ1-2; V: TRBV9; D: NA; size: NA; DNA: TGTGCCAGCAGCGTAGCCACAACCCGGGACTATGGCTACACCTTC; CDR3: CASSVATTRDYGYTF
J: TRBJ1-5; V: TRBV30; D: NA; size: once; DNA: TGTGCCTGGAGTAGTGTTCAGGGGCAGGGGCCCCAGCATTTT; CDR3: CAWSSVQGQGPQHF
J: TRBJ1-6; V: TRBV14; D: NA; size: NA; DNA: TGTGCCAGCAGCCAACGTAGGGGAAATAATTCACCCCTCCACTTT; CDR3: CASSQRRGNNSPLHF
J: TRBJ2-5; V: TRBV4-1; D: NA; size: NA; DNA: TGCGCCAGCAGCCAAGATTTCGGCAGGGGTCAAGAGACCCAGTACTTC; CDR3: CASSQDFGRGQETQYF
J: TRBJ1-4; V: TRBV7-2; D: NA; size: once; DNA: TGTGCCAGCAGCCACGGGACACGGAATGAAAAACTGTTTTTT; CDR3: CASSHGTRNEKLFF
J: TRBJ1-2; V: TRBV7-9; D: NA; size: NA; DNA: TGTGCCAGCAGCTTAGACGCGCAGGCTTATGGCTACACCTTC; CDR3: CASSLDAQAYGYTF
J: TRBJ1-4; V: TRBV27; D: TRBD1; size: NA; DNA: TGTGCCAGCAGTCCAACCGGGACAGGGTTAAGAAAACTGTTTTTT; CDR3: CASSPTGTGLRKLFF
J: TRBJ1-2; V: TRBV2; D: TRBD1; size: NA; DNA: TGTGCCAGCAGTGAAGAGGACAGGACCGGCTACACCTTC; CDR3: CASSEEDRTGYTF
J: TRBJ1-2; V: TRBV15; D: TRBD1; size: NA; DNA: TGTGCCACCAGCAGGACAGGGGCCGAATTCTATGGCTACACCTTC; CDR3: CATSRTGAEFYGYTF
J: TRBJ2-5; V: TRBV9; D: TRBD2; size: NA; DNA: TGTGCCAGCAGCGTAGGAGCGGGGGGGCCGGGAGAGACCCAGTACTTC; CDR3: CASSVGAGGPGETQYF
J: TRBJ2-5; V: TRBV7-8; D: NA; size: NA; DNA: TGTGCCAGCAGCTCGAACCTAGCGCCGTACCAAGAGACCCAGTACTTC; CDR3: CASSSNLAPYQETQYF
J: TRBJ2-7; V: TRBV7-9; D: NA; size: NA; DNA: TGTGCCAGCAGCTTAACAGCTACCTACGAGCAGTACTTC; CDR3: CASSLTATYEQYF
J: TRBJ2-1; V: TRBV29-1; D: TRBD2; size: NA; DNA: TGCAGCGGAGTTAGCGGGGGGCTCTACAATGAGCAGTTCTTC; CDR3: CSGVSGGLYNEQFF